The T cell receptor (beta chain) described here comes from a study of CD8+ T cells in alopecia areata. At the level of the study: For 6 to 18 months, tofacitinib was taken, and 6 months off drug followed. Study-wide results and limits: Scalp data also include sequences from resident alphabeta T cells of normal skin. The study found higher clonality in lesional than normal scalp, especially in alopecia totalis/universalis. During tofacitinib treatment, many expanded lesional clones remained in scalp and blood.

cDNA serving as the sequencing template came from extracted, reverse transcribed RNA. The assay was immunoSEQ multiplex PCR, and TCRdb's table has in-frame clones only and misses some. Of more than 150,000 clones in the sample, approximately 51% are singletons; the top ten hold over 9%. Treatment described: oral pan-JAK inhibitor, 5-10 mg twice daily. As for this clone: What it binds is unknown.

With V trimmed by 2 bases and J by 9 bases, 4 bases remained unmatched. Germline CDR1 reads SNHLY; CDR2 reads FYNNEI. This CDR3 has 14 residues. Sample: CD8+ T cells sorted from blood, taken at approximately week 52, from a patient treated with tofacitinib. The gene calls are TRBV2 and TRBJ2-1, with 10 bases that match TRBD2. The source is a human donor with alopecia areata. The CDR3 DNA sequence: TGTGCCAGCAGTGAACCGGGACTAGCGACTGAGCAGTTCTTC. It is translated as CASSEPGLATEQFF. The entire variable domain, with the rest obtained from reference TRBV2 and TRBJ2-1, is as follows: EPEVTQTPSHQVTQMGQEVILRCVPISNHLYFYWYRQILGQKVEFLVSFYNNEISEKSEIFDDQFSVERPDGSNFTLKIRSTKLEDSAMYFCASSEPGLATEQFFGPGTRLTVL.